This TCR beta chain was recovered during a study of T cell repertoires in cytomegalovirus infection. As for the study in general: Public TCR beta signatures marked donors with CMV infection and the matching HLA. Study results and caveats: Cumulative frequency (of public TCR beta family members) identified carriers of CMV plus the relevant HLA. Across the ex vivo response, the dominant clonotypes were HLA-C-restricted CMV-specific TCR beta clonotypes.

To note about this clonotype: Its antigen remains unidentified.

TCRdb analysed the reads with MiXCR anew, one entry per CDR3 protein. The table has around 300,000 distinct CDR3 sequences, over 20% seen once. This CDR3 comprises 14 residues. Germline V lookup: CDR1 SGHRS, CDR2 YFSETQ. V was trimmed by 4 bases and J by 6 bases, leaving 14 bases between them. This sequence joins TRBV5-1 and TRBJ2-1, with D possibly called TRBD1 or TRBD2 (5 bases each). The sequencing sample was made of PBMCs. This receptor was obtained from a human donor in good health (CMV status not recorded). Some clones in this sample may be carry-over from other donors' samples. The CDR3 DNA reads TGCGCCAGCAGCCTCACCGGGACCTTCAATGAGCAGTTCTTC. Its protein is CASSLTGTFNEQFF.